The 7 T cell receptor beta chains reported below all come from one sample, sequenced in a study of shared clonotypes between healthy human individuals. The repertoire was sequenced with immunoSEQ multiplex PCR; TCRdb's copy has only in-frame clones and lacks some. Here the sample spans approximately 2.5 million clones, roughly 93% being singletons. The sequencing input was naive CD4+ T cells from PBMCs. Subset here: CD45RA+ positively selected. The receptors come from a man between 18 and 29 years old in good health. Some clones in this sample may be carry-over from other donors' samples.

This chain uses TRBV2 with TRBJ2-7; TRBD1 matches 7 bases. CDR1 is SNHLY, CDR2 FYNNEI, per germline. V shed 11 bases and J 6 bases; nucleotides not matched to a gene: 13. The length of the CDR3 is 13 residues. CDR3 in DNA: TGTGCCGACAACAGGGGTTCAGAGGGCGAGCAGTACTTC. Translating it yields CADNRGSEGEQYF.

The chain uses TRBV28 and TRBJ2-3; 8 bases agree with TRBD1. This CDR3 has 14 amino acids. The germline V gene encodes CDR1 MDHEN and CDR2 SYDVKM. The trim removed 6 bases at V and 3 bases at J, leaving 5 bases unmatched. The CDR3 DNA reads TGTGCCAGCAGCCAGGGGGCCGGTACAGATACGCAGTATTTT. Translating it yields CASSQGAGTDTQYF.

The J gene is TRBJ2-7, the V gene TRBV15; TRBD2 aligns across 8 bases. Per germline, CDR1 LNHNV and CDR2 YYDKDF (reference sequence). The CDR3 contains 17 residues. V was clipped by 1 base and J by 2 bases; unmatched bases: 10. The CDR3 DNA reads as TGTGCCACCAGCAGAGTAAGCGGGAGATCGTCCCCCTACGAGCAGTACTTC. Translated, it gives CATSRVSGRSSPYEQYF.

This clone was counted a single time. V gene TRBV5-1 combines with J gene TRBJ1-1; D may be TRBD1 (5 bases). The germline V gene has CDR1 SGHRS and CDR2 YFSETQ. V lost 0 bases and J 3 bases, leaving 9 bases between the germline ends. This CDR3 has 14 amino acids. The CDR3 spells CASSLARDYTEAFF. The CDR3 region has the DNA TGCGCCAGCAGCTTGGCCAGGGATTACACTGAAGCTTTCTTT.

The V call is TRBV6-4, the J call TRBJ2-2; D perhaps matches TRBD1 (6 bases). Germline V gene sequence: CDR1 MRHNA, CDR2 SNTAGT. Trimming removed 2 bases from V and 2 bases from J, with 6 bases in between. This CDR3 spans 14 amino acids. The CDR3 region is CASSDGTNTGELFF. In DNA form, the CDR3 reads TGTGCCAGCAGTGACGGGACAAACACCGGGGAGCTGTTTTTT.

The V gene is TRBV27, the J gene TRBJ2-7; 10 nucleotides align to TRBD1. There are 15 residues in the CDR3. Germline assignment: CDR1 MNHEY and CDR2 SMNVEV (reference sequence). J was trimmed by 3 bases and V by 9 bases; bases with no gene match: 11. The CDR3 nucleotides read TGTGCCAGTTGCCCGCTTCGGGACAGGGGCTACGAGCAGTACTTC. This encodes CASCPLRDRGYEQYF.

This chain connects TRBV6-6 to TRBJ1-2, with D maybe TRBD1 (5 bases). V was pared by 5 bases and J by 6 bases, with 19 bases between. The CDR3 is 15 amino acids. Looked up from germline, CDR1 is MNHNY and CDR2 is SVGAGI (reference sequence). DNA for the CDR3: TGTGCCAGCAGTCTCACACCCACACGGGGGGATGGCTACACCTTC. Residues: CASSLTPTRGDGYTF.